This TCR beta chain was sequenced for a study of identical twins. Study results and limitations: Out-of-frame alpha sequences shared between twins exhibited an excess of low generation probability. Memory repertoires showed no such pattern, whereas abundant cord blood beta clonotypes carried fewer insertions. Twins' excess sharing was less marked for out-of-frame beta sequences.

This clonotype was recorded a few times. Its target is not known. Through template switching, a universal primer site was introduced, and the cDNA contained unique molecular identifiers. TCRdb independently ran MiXCR on the 5' RACE reads; one entry per CDR3 protein. The sample lists 650,000 to 800,000 distinct CDR3 sequences, 8.6% occurring once. The CDR3 consists of 13 residues. Trimming at V came to 4 bases and at J to 4 bases, leaving 4 bases not matched to a gene. Germline loops: CDR1 SGHNT, CDR2 YENEEA. These same records also appear under a second study, on yellow fever vaccine responses in identical twins.

The clonotype was recovered from a woman between 18 and 29 years old in good health. Sample: PBMCs. The chain combines TRBV11-3 with TRBJ2-7; 7 nucleotides align to TRBD1. CDR3 bases: TGTGCCAGCAGCTCCCACAGGGGTTACGAGCAGTACTTC. Protein product: CASSSHRGYEQYF.